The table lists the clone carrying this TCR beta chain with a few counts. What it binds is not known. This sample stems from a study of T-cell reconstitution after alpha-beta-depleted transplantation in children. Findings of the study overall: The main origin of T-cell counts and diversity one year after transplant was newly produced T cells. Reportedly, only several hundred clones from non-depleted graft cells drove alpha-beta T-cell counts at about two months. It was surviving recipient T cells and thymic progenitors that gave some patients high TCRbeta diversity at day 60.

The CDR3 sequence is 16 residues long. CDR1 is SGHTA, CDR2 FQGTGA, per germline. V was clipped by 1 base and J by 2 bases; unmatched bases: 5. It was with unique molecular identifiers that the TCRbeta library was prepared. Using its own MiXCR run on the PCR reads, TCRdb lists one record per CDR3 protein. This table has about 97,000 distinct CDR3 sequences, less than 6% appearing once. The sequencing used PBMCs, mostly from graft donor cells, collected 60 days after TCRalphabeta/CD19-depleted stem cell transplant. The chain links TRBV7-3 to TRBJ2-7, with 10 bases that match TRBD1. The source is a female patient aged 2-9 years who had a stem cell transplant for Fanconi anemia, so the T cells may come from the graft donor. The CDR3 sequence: CASSLKRDRGAYEQYF. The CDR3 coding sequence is TGTGCCAGCAGCTTAAAACGGGACAGGGGCGCCTACGAGCAGTACTTC.